This TCR beta chain was sequenced in a study of blood T cells in healthy people across ages (dated by TCRdb to between 2014 and 2017). With respect to the entire study: In model experiments, roughly one uniquely barcoded TCR beta cDNA molecule per two T cells was captured by template switching. To track age-related changes in TCR beta repertoire diversity, the study relied on deep sequencing normalized with unique cDNA molecular identifiers. The donors were divided into four age groups: young (average around 15 years), middle-aged (around 37), aged (roughly 60) and long-lived (roughly 88). Donors of different ages were randomly distributed across sequencing lanes to avoid experimental bias. Using the same blood draw, the study looked at two additional independent replicas of 1 million unique cDNA reads for two donors, one aged 18 to 30 and the other aged 80 or older. General findings and caveats noted by the study authors: Compared with the aged group, the long-lived group had more naive CD4+ T cells, fewer expanded clones and increased TCR diversity, suggesting age selection. Observed TCR beta diversity per million T cells fell roughly linearly with age, and a significant reduction was already apparent by age around 40. Since profiling was done on bulk unsorted PBMCs, naive and antigen-experienced compartments could not be conclusively compared. Observed TCR beta diversity correlated strongly with the percentage of naive T cells measured by flow cytometry. Estimates of total diversity from one million sequenced T cells were regarded as lower bounds and underestimates. Donor CMV infection status was unknown, potentially confounding age-related changes in expanded clonotypes.

At the junction V is shortened by 6 bases and J by 5 bases, with 22 bases in between. Counted from cysteine to phenylalanine, this CDR3 has 16 amino acids. The DNA shown is the 48-base CDR3, in frame from base 1. Sequences MGHDK (CDR1) and SYGVNS (CDR2) are obtained from the germline V gene. Library preparation was by 5' RACE. Sequenced on an Illumina HiSeq 2500. A second PCR of roughly 7 to 11 cycles was run with a J-beta primer mix and a sample-barcoded 5' primer. Each TCR beta cDNA molecule received a unique molecular identifier from a template-switch 5' adaptor carrying 12 random nucleotides. Each sample yielded at least 2.5 million CDR3-containing paired-end reads. First-strand cDNA synthesis was performed from all RNA using the Mint cDNA synthesis kit, with priming by a TRBC-specific oligonucleotide. Following uracil-DNA glycosylase treatment, all cDNA underwent a first 18-cycle PCR with the universal primers M1SS and BC2_uni_R. Concerning the study's data processing: For normalization, 1 million high-quality reads were randomly selected from each sample, with every read carrying a distinct molecular identifier. Instead of being binned into consensus sequences, reads that shared molecular identifiers were thrown out. CDR3 identification, clonotype clustering and error correction used MiTCR with a Q25 quality threshold and the strictest error-elimination algorithm. Lower-bound total TCR beta diversity was estimated with a nonparametric unseen species model using Euler transformation. TCRdb applied fastp at Q25 and MiXCR to the public reads, then kept only in-frame beta chains. One record per CDR3 amino acid sequence lists the most common genes and DNA. TCRdb, rather than the study authors, made the V and J calls. Across this sample there are approximately 700,000 distinct CDR3 sequences, with approximately 30% seen only once. The top ten constitute 15% of the sample.

Comments on this clonotype: Its antigen remains unidentified. It has no much larger one-base neighbor in the sample; base qualities were not kept.

The donors were 40 or so Caucasian individuals from Russia, aged roughly 6 to 90 years, who were systemically healthy. Around 10 milliliters of peripheral blood were collected from each donor into EDTA-treated Vacutainer tubes. PBMCs were isolated by Ficoll-Paque density-gradient centrifugation, with at least 6 million obtained per sample. Trizol reagent was used to extract total RNA from PBMCs, with at least 6 micrograms per sample. For every donor, an aliquot of PBMCs went through flow cytometry to measure the percentages of naive CD45RAhigh/CD27high T cells. The receptor chain draws on TRBV25-1 and TRBJ1-2; a weak D assignment points to TRBD1 (5 bases agree). The origin of this receptor is a woman older than 75 in good health. Donor details come from another sample of the same person, matched by shared clones. Sequencing used blood. The CDR3 has the sequence CASSHTSGRREYGYTF. The nucleotide sequence reads as follows: TGTGCCAGCAGCCATACGTCTGGGCGCAGGGAGTATGGCTACACCTTC.